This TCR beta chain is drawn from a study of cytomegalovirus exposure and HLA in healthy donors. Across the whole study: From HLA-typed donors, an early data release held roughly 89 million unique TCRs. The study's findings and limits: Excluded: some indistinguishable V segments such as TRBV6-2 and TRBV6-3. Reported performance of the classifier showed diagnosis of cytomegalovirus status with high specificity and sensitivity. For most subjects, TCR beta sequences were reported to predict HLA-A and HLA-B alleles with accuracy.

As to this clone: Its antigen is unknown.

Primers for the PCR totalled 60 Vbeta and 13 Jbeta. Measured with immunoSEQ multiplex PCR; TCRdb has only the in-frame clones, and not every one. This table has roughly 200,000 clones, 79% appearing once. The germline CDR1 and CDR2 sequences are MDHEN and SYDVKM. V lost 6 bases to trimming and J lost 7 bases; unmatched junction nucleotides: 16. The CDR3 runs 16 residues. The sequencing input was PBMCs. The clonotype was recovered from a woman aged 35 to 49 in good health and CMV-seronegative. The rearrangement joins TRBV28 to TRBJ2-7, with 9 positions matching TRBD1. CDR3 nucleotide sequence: TGTGCCAGCAGGGGACAGGGAATTCCCCACGGTTGGGAGCAGTACTTC. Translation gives CASRGQGIPHGWEQYF.